This TCR beta chain was recovered during a study of shared clonotypes between healthy human individuals (dated by TCRdb to about 2020). Background on the whole study: The cohort comprised a couple of women and a few men aged 18 to 49 years. Between about 0.8 and 8.9 billion PBMCs per donor were obtained by leukapheresis. For each donor, CD4 naive and CD4 memory were each run on three plates, CD8 naive on two plates, and CD8 memory on one plate. Different laboratories and diverse techniques were used to prepare libraries and sequence TCR repertoires, to increase sequencing depth and limit assay-specific biases. To estimate repertoire size and how much clonotype sharing occurs between individuals, the study deeply sequenced the blood TCR repertoires of five healthy adults.

Study-wide findings and limitations: Pairwise subsampling indicated that sequencing depth was expected to affect the degree of clonotype sharing among donors. Sampling was restricted to blood, and TCR repertoires in tissue are likely to differ from TCR repertoires in blood. About 5% of naive CD4, 3.5% of naive CD8, around 2.3% of memory CD4, and approximately 0.39% of memory CD8 clonotypes were shared across several donors. Because the study included a small number of donors, the genetic and exposure-history diversity represented was limited. Even with the large sequencing depth, rarefaction of the sorted-subset datasets indicated that sequencing was incomplete. Naive subsets generally had larger estimated clonotype richness than memory subsets did. Compared with non-shared clonotypes, the clonotypes found in all four sorted-subset donors had higher generation probabilities.

CD8 naive samples were CD45RO-negative cells positively selected for CCR7, giving a CD45RA+CCR7+ population that excluded TemRA cells. Donors were healthy HIV-negative adults with no recently reported acute infections or vaccinations. Only Caucasian adults living in Nashville, Tennessee, USA were represented among the donors. Blood was obtained by leukapheresis, after which PBMCs were separated by Ficoll-Histopaque density gradient centrifugation and cryopreserved in liquid nitrogen vapor phase. Purity and quantity of every magnetically sorted T cell population were checked by analytical flow cytometry. Genomic DNA was isolated from each sorted fraction and quantified by UV absorbance on a Nanodrop 2000c. According to the germline V gene (reference sequence), CDR1 reads SEHNR and CDR2 reads FQNEAQ. Trimming removed 2 bases from V and 0 bases from J; the gene matches leave 9 bases unexplained. Reading from cysteine to phenylalanine, the CDR3 counts 17 amino acids. The only DNA kept is the CDR3, 51 bases in frame from the first base.

This clone has just a few counts. The antigen it recognizes is unknown. The input lacks base qualities; no much larger clone sits a single base away. TCR CDR3 regions were amplified from genomic DNA by multiplex PCR using the deep immunoSEQ assay. Genomic DNA extracted from each cell subset was distributed evenly over all wells of several immunoSEQ 96-well plates, and each plate served as one replicate. Each replicate PCR for sorted subsets received about 210 ng genomic DNA, equal to tens of thousands of T cell genomes. Purified libraries were measured with a Qubit 3.0 fluorometer, size-checked on a Bioanalyzer 2100, and measured again with the KAPA Library Quantification kit. Every immunoSEQ 96-well plate was sequenced on a dedicated single-read 150-cycle Illumina NextSeq 550 flow cell. Processing in the source paper ran as follows. Because only junctional sequences without quality scores were contained in the immunoSEQ output, filtering matching that applied to full-length reads could not be performed. Sequences were annotated with PyIR, a Python wrapper for IgBLAST v1.9, using IMGT germline references to assign V/J genes and CDR3. Any read was removed if the V/J assignment was weak (E-value above 1e-6), the CDR3 was missing, or the read contained stop codons, out-of-frame junctions, or ambiguous translated residues. V3J clonotypes were defined as sequences sharing the same inferred V gene, J gene, and CDR3 amino acid sequence. Percentage overlap between repertoires was computed as shared unique clonotypes divided by the size of the smaller repertoire. RTK rarefaction, the Chao1 estimator, and Recon v2.1 estimates of unobserved clonotypes were used to assess repertoire richness. Generation probabilities were computed with OLGA for all TCRbeta clonotypes obtained by the gDNA method from a few donors. The source is immuneACCESS, and TCRdb retained only in-frame sequences with V and J called. Part of the clones is not carried over; for the studies checked, unresolved V genes explain less than half of this, and the remainder is unexplained. V, J and clone size reflect that table, while D and trimming were determined from the DNA. The sample data list 560,000 or so clones, and roughly 95% of these were observed just once. Of the sample, about 0.11% is held by the ten largest clones.

The sequenced sample was naive CD8+ T cells sorted from blood. The cell subset or site label here, explained by the study, means: CD45RA+CCR7+. The sequence joins TRBV7-9 to TRBJ2-7; TRBD2 aligns with 8 central bases. This clonotype was obtained from a woman younger than 45 in good health. The CDR3 here reads CASSLSPASGSSYEQYF. The DNA sequence is TGTGCCAGCAGCTTAAGCCCGGCGAGCGGGAGCTCCTACGAGCAGTACTTC.